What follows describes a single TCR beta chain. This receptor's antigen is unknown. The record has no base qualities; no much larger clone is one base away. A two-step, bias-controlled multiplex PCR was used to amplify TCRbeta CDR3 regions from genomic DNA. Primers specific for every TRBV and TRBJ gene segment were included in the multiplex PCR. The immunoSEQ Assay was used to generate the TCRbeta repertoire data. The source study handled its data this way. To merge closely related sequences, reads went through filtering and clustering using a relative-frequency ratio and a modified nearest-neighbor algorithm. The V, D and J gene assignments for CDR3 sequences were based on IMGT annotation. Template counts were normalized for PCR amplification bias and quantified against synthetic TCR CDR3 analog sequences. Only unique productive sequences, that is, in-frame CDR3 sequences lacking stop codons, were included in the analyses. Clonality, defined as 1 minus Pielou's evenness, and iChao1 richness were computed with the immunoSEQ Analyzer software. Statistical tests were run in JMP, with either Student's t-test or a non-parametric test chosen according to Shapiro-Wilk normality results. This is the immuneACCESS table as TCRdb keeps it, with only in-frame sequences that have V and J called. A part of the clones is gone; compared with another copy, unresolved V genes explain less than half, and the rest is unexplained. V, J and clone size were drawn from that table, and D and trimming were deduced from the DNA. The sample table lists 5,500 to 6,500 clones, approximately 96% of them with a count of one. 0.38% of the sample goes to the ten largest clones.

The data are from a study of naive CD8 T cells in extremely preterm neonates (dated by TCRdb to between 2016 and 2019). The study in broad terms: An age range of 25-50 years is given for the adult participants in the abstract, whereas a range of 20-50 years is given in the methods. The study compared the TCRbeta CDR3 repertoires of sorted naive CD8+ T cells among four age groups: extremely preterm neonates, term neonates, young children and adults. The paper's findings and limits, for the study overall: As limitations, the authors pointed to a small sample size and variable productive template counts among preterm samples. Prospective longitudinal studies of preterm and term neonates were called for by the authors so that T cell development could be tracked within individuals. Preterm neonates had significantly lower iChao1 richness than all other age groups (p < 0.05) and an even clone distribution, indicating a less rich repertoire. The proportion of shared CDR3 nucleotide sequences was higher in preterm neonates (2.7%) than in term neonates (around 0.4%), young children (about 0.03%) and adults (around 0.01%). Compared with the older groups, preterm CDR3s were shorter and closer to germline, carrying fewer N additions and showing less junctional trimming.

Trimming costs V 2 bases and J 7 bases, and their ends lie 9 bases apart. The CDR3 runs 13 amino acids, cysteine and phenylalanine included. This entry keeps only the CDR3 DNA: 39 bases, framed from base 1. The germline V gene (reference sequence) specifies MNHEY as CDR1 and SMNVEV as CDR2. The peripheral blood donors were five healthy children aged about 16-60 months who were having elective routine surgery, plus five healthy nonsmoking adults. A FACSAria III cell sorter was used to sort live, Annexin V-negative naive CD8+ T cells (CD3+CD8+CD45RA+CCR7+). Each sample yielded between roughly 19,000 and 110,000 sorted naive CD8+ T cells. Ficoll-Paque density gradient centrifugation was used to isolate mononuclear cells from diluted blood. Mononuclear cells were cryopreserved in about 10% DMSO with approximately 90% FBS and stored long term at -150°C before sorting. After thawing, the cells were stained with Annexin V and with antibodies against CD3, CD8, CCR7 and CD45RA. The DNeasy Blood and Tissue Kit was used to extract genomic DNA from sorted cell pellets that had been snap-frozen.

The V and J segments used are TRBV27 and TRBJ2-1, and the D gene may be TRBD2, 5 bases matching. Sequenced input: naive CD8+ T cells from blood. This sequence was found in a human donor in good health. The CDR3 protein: CASSLLAGNEQFF. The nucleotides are TGTGCCAGCAGTTTACTAGCTGGGAATGAGCAGTTCTTC.